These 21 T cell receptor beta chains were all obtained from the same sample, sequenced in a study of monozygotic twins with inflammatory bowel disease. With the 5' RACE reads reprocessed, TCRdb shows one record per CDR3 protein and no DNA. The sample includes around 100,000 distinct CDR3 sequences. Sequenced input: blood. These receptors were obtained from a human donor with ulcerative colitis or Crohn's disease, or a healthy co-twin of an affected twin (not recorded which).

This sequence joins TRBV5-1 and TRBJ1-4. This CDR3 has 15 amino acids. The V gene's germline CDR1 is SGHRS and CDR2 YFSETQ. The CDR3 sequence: CASSLEGPTNEKLFF.

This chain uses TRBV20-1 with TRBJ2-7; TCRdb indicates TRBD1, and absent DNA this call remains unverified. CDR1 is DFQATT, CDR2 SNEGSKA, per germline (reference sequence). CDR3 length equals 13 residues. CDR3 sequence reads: CSARTVFAYEQYF.

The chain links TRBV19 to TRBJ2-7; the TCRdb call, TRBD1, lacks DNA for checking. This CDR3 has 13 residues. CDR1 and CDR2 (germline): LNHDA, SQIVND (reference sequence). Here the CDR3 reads CASSMTATYEQYF.

The CDR3: CASSELRSFNSPLHF. The chain is built from TRBV25-1 and TRBJ1-6. The CDR3 consists of 15 residues. Per germline, CDR1 MGHDK and CDR2 SYGVNS.

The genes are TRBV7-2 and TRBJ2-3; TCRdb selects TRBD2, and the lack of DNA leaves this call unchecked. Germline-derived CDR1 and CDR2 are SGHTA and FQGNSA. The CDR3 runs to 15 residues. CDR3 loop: CASSLRLAGTDTQYF.

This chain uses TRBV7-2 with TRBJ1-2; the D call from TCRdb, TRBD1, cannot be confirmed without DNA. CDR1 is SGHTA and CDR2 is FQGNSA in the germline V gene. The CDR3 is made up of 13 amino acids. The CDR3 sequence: CASSSGTGLLGAF.

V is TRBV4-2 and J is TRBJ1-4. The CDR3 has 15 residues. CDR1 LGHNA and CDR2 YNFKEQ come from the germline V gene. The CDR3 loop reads CASSQPYGTAVKLFF.

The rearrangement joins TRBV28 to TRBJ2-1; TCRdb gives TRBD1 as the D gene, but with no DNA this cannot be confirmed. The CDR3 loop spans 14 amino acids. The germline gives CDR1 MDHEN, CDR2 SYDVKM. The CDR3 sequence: CASSFGAGLDEQFF.

The CDR3 sequence is CASSPQRAGGSTLTF. This sequence joins TRBV4-2 and TRBJ2-6; TCRdb designates TRBD1, a call that cannot be tested without DNA. Germline V CDR1 and CDR2: LGHNA, YNFKEQ. The CDR3 is 15 residues long.

The CDR3 reads CASSSRTTGTEAFF. This chain uses TRBV12-3 or TRBV12-4 with TRBJ1-1; TCRdb designates TRBD1, a call that cannot be tested without DNA. CDR3 length equals 14 residues.

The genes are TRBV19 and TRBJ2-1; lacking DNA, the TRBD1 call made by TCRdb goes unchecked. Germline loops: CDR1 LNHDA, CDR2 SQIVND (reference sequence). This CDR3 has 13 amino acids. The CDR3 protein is CASSIGGSGEQFF. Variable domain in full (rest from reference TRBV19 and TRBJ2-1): DGGITQSPKYLFRKEGQNVTLSCEQNLNHDAMYWYRQDPGQGLRLIYYSQIVNDFQKGDIAEGYSVSREKKESFPLTVTSAQKNPTAFYLCASSIGGSGEQFFGPGTRLTVL.

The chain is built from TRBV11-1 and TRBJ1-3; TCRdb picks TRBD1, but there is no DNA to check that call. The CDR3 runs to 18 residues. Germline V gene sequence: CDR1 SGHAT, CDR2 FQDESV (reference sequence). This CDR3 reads CASSPTKGQVDSGNTIYF.

The CDR3 sequence is CASSQEWGDLGYEQYF. The rearrangement links TRBV4-3 to TRBJ2-7; lacking DNA, the TRBD2 call made by TCRdb goes unchecked. The CDR3 sequence is 16 residues long. The germline V gene has CDR1 LGHNA and CDR2 YSLEER.

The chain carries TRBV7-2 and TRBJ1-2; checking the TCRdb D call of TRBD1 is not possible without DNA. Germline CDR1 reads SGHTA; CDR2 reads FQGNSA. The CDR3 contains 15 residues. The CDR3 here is CASSHREEVSYGYTF.

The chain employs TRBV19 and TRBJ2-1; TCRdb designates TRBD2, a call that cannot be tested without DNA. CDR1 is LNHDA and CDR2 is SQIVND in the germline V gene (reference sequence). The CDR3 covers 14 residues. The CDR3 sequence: CASSLGRDQNEQFF. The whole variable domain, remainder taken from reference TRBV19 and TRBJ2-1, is DGGITQSPKYLFRKEGQNVTLSCEQNLNHDAMYWYRQDPGQGLRLIYYSQIVNDFQKGDIAEGYSVSREKKESFPLTVTSAQKNPTAFYLCASSLGRDQNEQFFGPGTRLTVL.

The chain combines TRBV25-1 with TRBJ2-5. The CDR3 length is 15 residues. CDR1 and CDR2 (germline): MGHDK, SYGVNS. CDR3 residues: CASSSYKTEEETQYF.

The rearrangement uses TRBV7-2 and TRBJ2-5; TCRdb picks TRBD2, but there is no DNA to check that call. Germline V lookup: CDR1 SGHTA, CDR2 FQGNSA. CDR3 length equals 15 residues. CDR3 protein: CASSLVRTSQETQYF.

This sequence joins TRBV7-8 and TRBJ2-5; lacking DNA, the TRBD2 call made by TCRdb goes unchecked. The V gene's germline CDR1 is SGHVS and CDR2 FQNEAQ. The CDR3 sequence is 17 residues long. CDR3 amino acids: CASSLDSLAGNQETQYF. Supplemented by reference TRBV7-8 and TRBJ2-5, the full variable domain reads GAGVSQSPRYKVAKRGQDVALRCDPISGHVSLFWYQQALGQGPEFLTYFQNEAQLDKSGLPSDRFFAERPEGSVSTLKIQRTQQEDSAVYLCASSLDSLAGNQETQYFGPGTRLLVL.

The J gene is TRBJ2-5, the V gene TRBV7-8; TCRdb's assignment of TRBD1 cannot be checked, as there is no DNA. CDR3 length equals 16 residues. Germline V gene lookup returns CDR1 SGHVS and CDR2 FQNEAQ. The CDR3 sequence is CASSILRTGPLETQYF.

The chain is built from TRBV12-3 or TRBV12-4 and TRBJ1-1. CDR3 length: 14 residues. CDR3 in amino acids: CASIYYLFNTEAFF.

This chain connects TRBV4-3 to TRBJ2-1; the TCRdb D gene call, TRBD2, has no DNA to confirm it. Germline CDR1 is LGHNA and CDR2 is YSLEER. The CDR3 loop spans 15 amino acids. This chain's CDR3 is CASSLRLVGSDEQFF.